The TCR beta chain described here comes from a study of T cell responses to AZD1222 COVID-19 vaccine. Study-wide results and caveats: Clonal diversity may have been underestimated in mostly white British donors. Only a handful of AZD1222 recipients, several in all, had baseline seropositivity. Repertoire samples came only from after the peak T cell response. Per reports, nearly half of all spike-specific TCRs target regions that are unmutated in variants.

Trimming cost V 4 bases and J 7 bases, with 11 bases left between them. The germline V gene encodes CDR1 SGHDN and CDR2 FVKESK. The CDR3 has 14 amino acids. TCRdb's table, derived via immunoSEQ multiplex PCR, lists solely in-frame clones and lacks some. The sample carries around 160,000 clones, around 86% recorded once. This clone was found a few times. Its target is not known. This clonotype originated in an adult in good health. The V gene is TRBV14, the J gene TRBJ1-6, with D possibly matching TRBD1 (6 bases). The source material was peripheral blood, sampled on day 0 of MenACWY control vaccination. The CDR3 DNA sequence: TGTGCCAGCAGCCCCGCGGGGGCAAATTCACCCCTCCACTTT. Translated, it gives CASSPAGANSPLHF.